A single sample is the source of the 27 T cell receptor beta chains below, sequenced in a study of T cells in Graves' hyperthyroidism and ophthalmopathy. TCR beta CDR3 regions were amplified from RNA transcripts. HTBI primers were the set used in a first-round RT-PCR of the TCR CDR3. TCRdb re-called the multiplex PCR reads through MiXCR, storing one row per CDR3 protein. Of almost 250,000 distinct CDR3 sequences in the sample, more than 20% were seen once. Sequencing was performed on blood. The origin of the receptors is a woman in her forties with Graves' ophthalmopathy.

This clonotype was picked up many times. This chain links TRBV7-9 with TRBJ1-1, with a tentative D call TRBD1 (6 bases). The V end was cut by 2 bases, the J end by 0 bases, with 10 bases between. This CDR3 comprises 15 residues. Germline-derived CDR1 and CDR2 are SEHNR and FQNEAQ (reference sequence). The CDR3 loop is CASSLWQGMNTEAFF. For the CDR3, the DNA is TGTGCCAGCAGCTTATGGCAGGGGATGAACACTGAAGCTTTCTTT.

Notes on this clonotype: Likely a read error: the CDR3 ends without its conserved phenylalanine or tryptophan. This chain uses TRBV20-1 with TRBJ1-6, with a weak D call TRBD1 (5 bases). This CDR3 is built from 14 residues. V gave up 1 base and J gave up 5 bases, with 9 bases separating them. Germline CDR1 and CDR2: DFQATT and SNEGSKA (reference sequence). In nucleotides, the CDR3 is TGCAGTGCTAGAGCAGGGTCTAATAATTCACCCCTCCACCTT. This sequence encodes CSARAGSNNSPLHL.

The chain uses TRBV30 and TRBJ1-1, with 7 bases aligning to TRBD1. There are 12 residues in the CDR3. The V segment lost 3 bases and the J segment 3 bases; nucleotides outside the gene matches: 1. From germline, CDR1 is GTSNPN and CDR2 SVGIG (reference sequence). CDR3 in amino acids: CAWRDRYTEAFF. CDR3 bases: TGTGCCTGGAGGGACAGGTACACTGAAGCTTTCTTT. Full variable domain (missing parts from reference TRBV30 and TRBJ1-1): SQTIHQWPATLVQPVGSPLSLECTVEGTSNPNLYWYRQAAGRGLQLLFYSVGIGQISSEVPQNLSASRPQDRQFILSSKKLLLSDSGFYLCAWRDRYTEAFFGQGTRLTVV.

This clonotype came up many times. The chain uses TRBV28 and TRBJ1-2, with D unresolved. This CDR3 comprises 13 residues. Trimming left V 6 bases short and J 4 bases short, with 12 bases between. CDR1 and CDR2 (germline): MDHEN, SYDVKM. This chain's CDR3 is CASSVDAFYGYTF. CDR3 nucleotide sequence: TGTGCCAGCAGCGTTGATGCCTTCTATGGCTACACCTTC.

This clonotype was seen many times. The chain combines TRBV6-5 with TRBJ2-5; weak D call: TRBD2 (6 bases). The V end was cut by 7 bases, the J end by 4 bases, with 19 bases between. Germline CDR1 is MNHEY and CDR2 is SVGAGI. This CDR3 comprises 15 residues. CDR3 loop: CASTGWRGSGETQYF. In nucleotides, the CDR3 is TGTGCCAGCACGGGATGGAGGGGAAGCGGAGAGACCCAGTACTTC.

The rearrangement uses TRBV12-3 or TRBV12-4 and TRBJ1-2; 8 nucleotides agree with TRBD1. V gave up 8 bases and J gave up 4 bases; unmatched junction bases: 6. The CDR3 loop spans 13 amino acids. CDR3 sequence reads: CASRPTGGYGYTF. DNA for the CDR3: TGTGCCAGCCGACCCACAGGGGGCTATGGCTACACCTTC.

This clonotype was counted once. The chain has TRBV25-1 and TRBJ1-1; TRBD1 might be the D (6 bases). The CDR3 sequence is 14 residues long. Looked up from germline, CDR1 is MGHDK and CDR2 is SYGVNS. Trimming took off 8 bases at V and 3 bases at J, with 16 bases between the two ends. CDR3 bases: TGTGCCAGCGCCCGAAACGGGGGCTACACTGAAGCTTTCTTT. It specifies CASARNGGYTEAFF.

This clonotype was seen at least ten times. The gene calls are TRBV28 and TRBJ1-6; D not certain. Germline assignment: CDR1 MDHEN and CDR2 SYDVKM. V lost 3 bases, J lost 9 bases, and 3 bases lay in between. CDR3 length: 11 residues. Here the CDR3 reads CASSFPSPLHF. The CDR3 DNA follows: TGTGCCAGCAGTTTTCCTTCACCCCTCCACTTT.

This clonotype occurred many times. J is TRBJ1-1 and V is TRBV30; D remains ambiguous. The CDR3 covers 11 residues. V was clipped by 5 bases and J by 0 bases, with 4 bases between them. Germline V lookup: CDR1 GTSNPN, CDR2 SVGIG (reference sequence). CDR3 region: CAWFLNTEAFF. CDR3 nucleotides: TGTGCCTGGTTCCTGAACACTGAAGCTTTCTTT.

This clonotype has ten or more counts. V usage is TRBV6-1 and J usage is TRBJ1-6; D is possibly TRBD1 (5 bases). Germline-derived CDR1 and CDR2 are MNHNS and SASEGT. The V end was cut by 2 bases, the J end by 7 bases, with 21 bases between. CDR3 length: 18 amino acids. CDR3 coding DNA: TGTGCCAGCAGTGAAAACGGCCTAGGGAGGGGATGGAATTCACCCCTCCACTTT. Translated, it gives CASSENGLGRGWNSPLHF.

This clonotype was counted only a few times. This rearrangement joins TRBV28 to TRBJ1-5; D is uncertain. Germline V gene lookup returns CDR1 MDHEN and CDR2 SYDVKM. This CDR3 has 16 amino acids. The germline V and J ends were trimmed by 2 bases and 2 bases, with 13 bases remaining between them. CDR3 in DNA: TGTGCCAGCAGTTTACCTACAAGGTTTGGCAATCAGCCCCAGCATTTT. It encodes CASSLPTRFGNQPQHF. Supplemented by reference TRBV28 and TRBJ1-5, the full variable domain reads DVKVTQSSRYLVKRTGEKVFLECVQDMDHENMFWYRQDPGLGLRLIYFSYDVKMKEKGDIPEGYSVSREKKERFSLILESASTNQTSMYLCASSLPTRFGNQPQHFGDGTRLSIL.

This clonotype was observed at least ten times. The CDR3 nucleotides are TGTGCCAGCAGCTTGTGGGGAGCGAAAAAGACCCAGTACTTC. Translated, it gives CASSLWGAKKTQYF. V gene TRBV7-2 combines with J gene TRBJ2-5; tentative D call: TRBD2 (5 bases). CDR1 is SGHTA, CDR2 FQGNSA, per germline. V was pared by 3 bases and J by 6 bases, with 14 bases between. This CDR3 region has 14 residues.

V and J are TRBV28 and TRBJ1-5; D call uncertain. CDR1 is MDHEN, CDR2 SYDVKM, per germline. Trimming left V 7 bases short and J 0 bases short, with 13 bases between. The CDR3 loop spans 15 amino acids. CDR3: CASMALENSNQPQHF. For the CDR3, the DNA is TGTGCCAGCATGGCTCTGGAAAATAGCAATCAGCCCCAGCATTTT.

This clonotype was observed a single time. V gene TRBV20-1 combines with J gene TRBJ1-1; perhaps TRBD1 as D (5 bases). CDR3 size: 17 residues. V was trimmed by 5 bases and J by 0 bases, leaving 22 bases between them. The germline V gene has CDR1 DFQATT and CDR2 SNEGSKA (reference sequence). The CDR3 protein is CSARDFTGVTLNTEAFF. In DNA, the CDR3 is TGCAGTGCTCGCGACTTCACAGGAGTTACTTTGAACACTGAAGCTTTCTTT.

This chain joins TRBV7-9 and TRBJ1-2, with 9 nucleotides matching TRBD1. The ends lost 5 bases at V and 9 bases at J; junction bases unmatched: 10. The CDR3 is 14 amino acids. The germline V gene encodes CDR1 SEHNR and CDR2 FQNEAQ (reference sequence). The CDR3 protein is CASSKSGTGSSYTF. In DNA form, the CDR3 reads TGTGCCAGCAGCAAATCCGGGACAGGGAGTAGCTACACCTTC.

This clonotype was seen many times. The rearrangement uses TRBV5-1 and TRBJ2-7; unclear D gene. With 0 bases removed from V and 7 bases from J, the gap between germline ends came to 8 bases. The CDR3 spans 12 residues. The V gene's germline CDR1 is SGHRS and CDR2 YFSETQ. The CDR3: CASSLGWSEQYF. In DNA, the CDR3 is TGCGCCAGCAGCTTGGGTTGGAGTGAGCAGTACTTC. Looking up the rest from reference TRBV5-1 and TRBJ2-7 gives the full variable domain: KAGVTQTPRYLIKTRGQQVTLSCSPISGHRSVSWYQQTPGQGLQFLFEYFSETQRNKGNFPGRFSGRQFSNSRSEMNVSTLELGDSALYLCASSLGWSEQYFGPGTRLTVT.

Ten or more counts support this clonotype. The CDR3 nucleotides read TGTGCCAGCAGAAACAGGGGGCCCTACGAGCAGTACTTC. It specifies CASRNRGPYEQYF. The chain has TRBV28 and TRBJ2-7; the match to TRBD1 covers 9 bases. The V gene end was trimmed by 6 bases and the J gene end by 2 bases; junction bases not matched to a gene: 2. The CDR3 contains 13 residues. Germline V gene sequence: CDR1 MDHEN, CDR2 SYDVKM.

V usage is TRBV28 and J usage is TRBJ2-7; TRBD1 aligns across 8 bases. The germline CDR1 and CDR2 sequences are MDHEN and SYDVKM. The CDR3 consists of 15 residues. The junction had 10 bases not matched to a gene; V was cut back by 6 bases and J by 3 bases. The CDR3 loop reads CASRERTGKFYEQYF. As DNA, the CDR3 is TGTGCCAGCAGAGAGCGGACAGGGAAATTCTACGAGCAGTACTTC.

Many counts were recorded for this clonotype. V usage is TRBV6-2 or TRBV6-3 and J usage is TRBJ2-2, with a possible D match to TRBD1 (6 bases). The germline CDR1 and CDR2 sequences are MNHEY and SVGEGT. CDR3 length: 13 residues. V lost 8 bases and J 6 bases, leaving 13 bases between the germline ends. The CDR3 region has the DNA TGTGCCAGCCGGACAGTAGTTGCCGGGGAGCTGTTTTTT. It specifies CASRTVVAGELFF.

This clonotype was recorded many times. The chain carries TRBV6-1 and TRBJ2-7, with D perhaps TRBD1 or TRBD2 (5 bases each). Germline CDR1 is MNHNS and CDR2 is SASEGT. Trimming stripped 5 bases from V and 4 bases from J, with 12 bases between. The CDR3 is 13 residues long. The CDR3 DNA is TGTGCCAGCAGTATGGAGAGGGGTTACGAGCAGTACTTC. This codes for CASSMERGYEQYF.

This clonotype was counted many times. This chain links TRBV11-2 with TRBJ2-7; a weak D match, TRBD1 (6 bases). Trimming removed 6 bases from V and 4 bases from J, with 19 bases in between. Looked up from germline, CDR1 is SGHAT and CDR2 is FQNNGV. CDR3 size: 15 residues. CDR3 residues: CASRKGPRQEYEQYF. CDR3 nucleotides: TGTGCCAGCAGAAAGGGGCCCCGACAGGAGTACGAGCAGTACTTC.

Many counts were recorded for this clonotype. The V and J genes are TRBV7-8 and TRBJ2-5; 7 bases line up with TRBD2. Germline CDR1 SGHVS, CDR2 FQNEAQ. The CDR3 is 16 residues long. V lost 1 base, J lost 4 bases, and 9 bases stayed unmatched. The CDR3 bases are TGTGCCAGCAGCTTAGAGACTAGCACTTGGGGAGAGACCCAGTACTTC. Its protein product is CASSLETSTWGETQYF.

This clonotype has a single count. The rearrangement uses TRBV10-3 and TRBJ1-2; 10 nucleotides line up with TRBD1. The germline CDR1 and CDR2 sequences are ENHRY and SYGVKD. V lost 2 bases to trimming and J lost 4 bases; unmatched junction nucleotides: 10. This CDR3 spans 17 amino acids. The CDR3, as DNA: TGTGCCATCAGTGAGACACCCGGACAGGGGGAGGGCTATGGCTACACCTTC. It is translated as CAISETPGQGEGYGYTF.

This clonotype was observed at least ten times. The chain is built from TRBV2 and TRBJ2-2, with unresolved D. The germline CDR1 and CDR2 sequences are SNHLY and FYNNEI. CDR3 size: 12 residues. The V and J ends lost 1 base and 9 bases respectively, with 6 bases between them. CDR3 residues: CASSEGNRELFF. The CDR3 nucleotides are TGTGCCAGCAGTGAAGGTAACCGGGAGCTGTTTTTT. The whole variable domain, remainder taken from reference TRBV2 and TRBJ2-2, is EPEVTQTPSHQVTQMGQEVILRCVPISNHLYFYWYRQILGQKVEFLVSFYNNEISEKSEIFDDQFSVERPDGSNFTLKIRSTKLEDSAMYFCASSEGNRELFFGEGSRLTVL.

Many counts were recorded for this clonotype. The genes are TRBV5-1 and TRBJ2-5, with D perhaps TRBD2 (6 bases). Germline assignment: CDR1 SGHRS and CDR2 YFSETQ. The CDR3 has 16 residues. V gave up 5 bases and J gave up 1 base, with 18 bases separating them. This CDR3 reads CASRPTETSFQETQYF. The CDR3 DNA sequence: TGCGCCAGCAGACCCACCGAGACTAGTTTCCAAGAGACCCAGTACTTC.

The chain is built from TRBV28 and TRBJ1-1; 10 bases fit TRBD1. CDR1 is MDHEN, CDR2 SYDVKM, per germline. This CDR3 has 16 amino acids. V lost 2 bases, J lost 1 base, and 4 bases stayed unmatched. The CDR3 here is CASSLGTGASNTEAFF. In DNA form, the CDR3 reads TGTGCCAGCAGTTTAGGGACAGGGGCCTCGAACACTGAAGCTTTCTTT.

This clonotype was observed at least ten times. The rearrangement joins TRBV20-1 to TRBJ2-5; the match to TRBD2 covers 8 bases. The CDR3 is 13 amino acids. CDR1 and CDR2 (germline): DFQATT, SNEGSKA (reference sequence). V was clipped by 5 bases and J by 2 bases; unmatched bases: 4. The CDR3 DNA follows: TGCAGTGCTGACGGACTAGCTCAAGAGACCCAGTACTTC. Its translation is CSADGLAQETQYF.